The rows below give T cell receptor beta chains drawn from one sample of a study of graft-versus-host responses after intestinal transplantation. Here immunoSEQ multiplex PCR was the method, and the copy in TCRdb shows in-frame clones only, minus some. The sample lists 9,400 or so clones; around 33% were seen once. The starting material was alloreactive CD4+ T cells from a mixed lymphocyte reaction culture, obtained before intestinal transplant. These receptors originate from a human patient who received an intestinal transplant. Each CDR3 is given without its conserved first and last residue. Only some rows state a clone size, as once, few, many or a class for expanded clones.

abundance,j_gene,v_gene,CDR3aa
few,TRBJ2-1,TRBV10-1,ASSRHGAGDNEQF
few,TRBJ2-7,TRBV29-1,SAGRDRATVEQY
-,TRBJ2-1,TRBV6-5,ASSSPASGSNEQF
-,TRBJ1-6,TRBV18,ASSLLSDRGGSPLH
-,TRBJ2-1,TRBV14,ASSQDLRGGRGYEQF
few,TRBJ2-1,TRBV7-2,ASSLDPGSNEQF
once,TRBJ2-5,TRBV5-1,ASSERLAGGPEETQY
-,TRBJ2-7,TRBV9,ASSETAGQTYEQY
once,TRBJ2-2,TRBV5-1,ASSLDSGNTGELF
few,TRBJ2-5,TRBV6-1,ASAGQGAIQETQY
few,TRBJ2-1,TRBV14,ASSLLGQGRQGQF
-,TRBJ2-1,TRBV9,ASSARLSGQQF
few,TRBJ2-1,TRBV6-5,ASRSGGQSYNEQF
once,TRBJ1-5,TRBV2,ASSGYINQPQH
-,TRBJ2-1,TRBV6-5,ASSGALYEQF
-,-,TRBV14,ASSPTGFYEQY
few,TRBJ1-4,TRBV2,ASRPTGFRNEKLF
-,TRBJ1-6,TRBV7-9,ASSPRGGGATPLH
few,TRBJ1-6,TRBV9,ASSVGTYNSPLH
few,TRBJ1-1,TRBV18,ASSPLFQGARNTEAF
-,TRBJ2-1,TRBV9,ASSVVGLVVGEQF
-,TRBJ2-1,TRBV5-1,ASTIAGGYYNEQF
medium-sized,TRBJ2-7,TRBV30,AWRRAGVYEQY
-,TRBJ1-5,TRBV6-5,ASRARWSNQPQH
-,TRBJ2-5,TRBV6-1,ASTTGGAQETQY
-,TRBJ2-1,TRBV7-9,ASSFFPTSGSGNEQF
-,TRBJ2-1,TRBV6-1,ASRQQGNEQF
few,TRBJ2-7,TRBV6-1,ASSQATSGSQKQY
medium-sized,TRBJ2-7,TRBV7-9,ASSLSQGRRDEQY
few,TRBJ1-5,TRBV6-1,ASSFLNQPQH
few,TRBJ1-5,TRBV18,ASSPDGVNQPQH
-,TRBJ2-7,TRBV7-6,ASSRLSGIGEQY
-,TRBJ2-5,TRBV11-3,ASSSPTGDGY
few,TRBJ1-5,TRBV5-5,ASSSLDSSPQH
medium-sized,TRBJ2-7,TRBV7-2,ASSLGATSRMGEQY
-,TRBJ2-3,TRBV4-2,ASSQEASGSPTDTQY
few,TRBJ1-1,TRBV5-4,ASSLALGRVNTEAF
medium-sized,TRBJ1-5,TRBV2,ASSFEREGFAPQH
few,TRBJ1-2,TRBV7-2,ASSRTRDRAGYT
-,TRBJ2-1,TRBV19,ASRRGTSGADEQF
medium-sized,TRBJ2-7,TRBV18,ASSPGQGNHEQY
medium-sized,TRBJ2-7,TRBV15,ATSRDSQRGRYEQY
-,TRBJ1-3,TRBV5-1,ASSAMGTGSGNTIY
few,TRBJ1-2,TRBV18,ASSPAGQGARGYT
-,TRBJ2-3,TRBV7-7,ASSAVTGGKGTDTQY